The present T cell receptor (beta chain) was sequenced within a study of Ad26.COV2.S vaccination and SARS-CoV-2 variants. Clones were read by immunoSEQ multiplex PCR, and TCRdb kept only the in-frame ones, dropping some. This sample has about 350,000 clones; 85% to 90% occur once, and the top ten carry around 5.3%. Treatment reported: some 19 received Ad26.COV2.S at low or high dose, single or two shots; roughly five received placebo; per-sample allocation not given. Collection of the samples took place on day 63 after the first injection of vaccine or placebo. Recruitment in Boston yielded a donor of adult age, 18-55 years. Per germline, CDR1 MDHEN and CDR2 SYDVKM. V was trimmed by 3 bases and J by 7 bases, leaving 16 bases between them. The CDR3 is 14 amino acids.

The rearrangement joins TRBV28 to TRBJ2-7, with D possibly being TRBD2 (6 bases). The sequenced sample was peripheral blood, obtained in a trial of Ad26.COV2.S vaccine versus placebo. This receptor was identified in a person aged 18-60 years who received the Ad26.COV2.S COVID-19 vaccine or a placebo. For the CDR3, the DNA is TGTGCCAGCAGTTTGAGGCGGGGCTGGGGTGAGCAGTACTTC. Translating gives CASSLRRGWGEQYF. Supplemented by reference TRBV28 and TRBJ2-7, the full variable domain reads DVKVTQSSRYLVKRTGEKVFLECVQDMDHENMFWYRQDPGLGLRLIYFSYDVKMKEKGDIPEGYSVSREKKERFSLILESASTNQTSMYLCASSLRRGWGEQYFGPGTRLTVT.